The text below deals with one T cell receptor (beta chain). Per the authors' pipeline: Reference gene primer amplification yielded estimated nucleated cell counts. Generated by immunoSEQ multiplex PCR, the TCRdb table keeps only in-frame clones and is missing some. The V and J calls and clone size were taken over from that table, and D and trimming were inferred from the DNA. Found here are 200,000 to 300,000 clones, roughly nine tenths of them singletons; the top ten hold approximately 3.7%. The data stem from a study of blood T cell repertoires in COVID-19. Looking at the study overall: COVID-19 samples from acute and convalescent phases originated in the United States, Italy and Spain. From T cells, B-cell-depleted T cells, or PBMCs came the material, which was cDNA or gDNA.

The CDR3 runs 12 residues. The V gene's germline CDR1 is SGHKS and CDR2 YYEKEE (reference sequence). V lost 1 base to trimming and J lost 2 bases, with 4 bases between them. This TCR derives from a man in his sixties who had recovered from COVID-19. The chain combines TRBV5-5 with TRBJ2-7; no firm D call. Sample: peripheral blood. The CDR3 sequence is CASSLNTYEQYF. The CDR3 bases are TGTGCCAGCAGCTTGAATACCTACGAGCAGTACTTC.